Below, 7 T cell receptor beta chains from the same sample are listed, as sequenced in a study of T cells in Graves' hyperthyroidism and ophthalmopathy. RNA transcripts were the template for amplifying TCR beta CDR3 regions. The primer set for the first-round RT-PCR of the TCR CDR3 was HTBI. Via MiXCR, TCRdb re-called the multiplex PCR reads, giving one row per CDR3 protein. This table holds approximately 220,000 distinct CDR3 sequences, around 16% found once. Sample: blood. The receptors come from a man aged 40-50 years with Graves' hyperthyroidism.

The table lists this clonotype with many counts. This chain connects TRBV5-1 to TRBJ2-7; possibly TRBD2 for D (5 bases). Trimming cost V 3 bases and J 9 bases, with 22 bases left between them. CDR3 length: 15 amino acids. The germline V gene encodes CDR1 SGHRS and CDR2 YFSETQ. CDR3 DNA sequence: TGCGCCAGCAGCTCTCCCGGACTCCAGGTCATAGGGCAGTACTTC. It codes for CASSSPGLQVIGQYF.

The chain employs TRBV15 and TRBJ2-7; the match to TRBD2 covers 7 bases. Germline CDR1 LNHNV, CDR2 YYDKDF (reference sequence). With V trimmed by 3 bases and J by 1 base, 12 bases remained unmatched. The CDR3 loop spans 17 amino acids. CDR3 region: CATSRGGGGGTSYEQYF. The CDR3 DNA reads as TGTGCCACCAGCAGGGGGGGGGGGGGGGGGACTTCCTACGAGCAGTACTTC. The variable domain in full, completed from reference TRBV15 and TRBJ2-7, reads DAMVIQNPRYQVTQFGKPVTLSCSQTLNHNVMYWYQQKSSQAPKLLFHYYDKDFNNEADTPDNFQSRRPNTSFCFLDIRSPGLGDTAMYLCATSRGGGGGTSYEQYFGPGTRLTVT.

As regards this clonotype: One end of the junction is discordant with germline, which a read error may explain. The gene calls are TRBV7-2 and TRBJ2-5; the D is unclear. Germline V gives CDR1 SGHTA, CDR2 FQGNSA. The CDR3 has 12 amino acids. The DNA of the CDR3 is TGTGCCAGCAGCTTAGATTACGGACCATTAGACTTC. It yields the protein CASSLDYGPLDF.

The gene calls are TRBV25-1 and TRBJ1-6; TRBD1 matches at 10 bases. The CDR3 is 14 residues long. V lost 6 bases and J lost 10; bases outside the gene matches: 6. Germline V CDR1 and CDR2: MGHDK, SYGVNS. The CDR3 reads CASSDDRGPSPLHF. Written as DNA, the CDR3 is TGTGCCAGCAGCGATGACAGGGGGCCCTCACCCCTCCACTTT.

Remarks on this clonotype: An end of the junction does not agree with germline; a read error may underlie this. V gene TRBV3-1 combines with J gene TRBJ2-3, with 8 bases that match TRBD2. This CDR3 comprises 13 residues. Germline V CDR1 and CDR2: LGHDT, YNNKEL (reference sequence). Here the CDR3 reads CACSGGLTDTQYF. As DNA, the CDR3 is TGTGCCTGCAGCGGGGGTTTAACAGATACGCAGTATTTT.

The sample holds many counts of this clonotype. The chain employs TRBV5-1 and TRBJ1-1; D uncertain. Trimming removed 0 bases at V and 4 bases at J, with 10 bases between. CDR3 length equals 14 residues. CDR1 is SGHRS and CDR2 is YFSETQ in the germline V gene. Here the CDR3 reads CASSLGWGSTEAFF. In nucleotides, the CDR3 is TGCGCCAGCAGCTTGGGTTGGGGATCCACTGAAGCTTTCTTT. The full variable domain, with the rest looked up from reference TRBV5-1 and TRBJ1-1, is KAGVTQTPRYLIKTRGQQVTLSCSPISGHRSVSWYQQTPGQGLQFLFEYFSETQRNKGNFPGRFSGRQFSNSRSEMNVSTLELGDSALYLCASSLGWGSTEAFFGQGTRLTVV.

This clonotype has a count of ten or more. CDR3 loop: CASSSRGPNQPQHF. The CDR3 DNA follows: TGTGCCAGCAGTTCACGGGGCCCGAATCAGCCCCAGCATTTT. The chain combines TRBV12-3 or TRBV12-4 with TRBJ1-5; maybe TRBD1 (5 bases). The V gene lost 4 bases and the J gene lost 4 bases, with 11 bases spanning the gap. This CDR3 is 14 amino acids long.